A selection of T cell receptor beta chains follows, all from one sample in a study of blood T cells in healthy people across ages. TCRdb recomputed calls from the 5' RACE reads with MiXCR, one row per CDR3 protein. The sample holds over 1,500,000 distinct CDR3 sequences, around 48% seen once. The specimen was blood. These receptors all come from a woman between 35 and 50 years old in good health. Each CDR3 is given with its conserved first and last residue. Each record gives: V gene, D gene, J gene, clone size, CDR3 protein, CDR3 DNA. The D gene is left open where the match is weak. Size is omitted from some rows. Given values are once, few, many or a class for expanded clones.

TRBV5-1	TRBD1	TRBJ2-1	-	CASSLATGANEQFF	TGCGCCAGCAGCTTGGCTACAGGGGCCAATGAGCAGTTCTTC
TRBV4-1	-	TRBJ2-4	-	CASSQGSRGSSQGNIQYF	TGCGCCAGCAGCCAAGGGTCGCGGGGGTCCTCCCAGGGGAACATTCAGTACTTC
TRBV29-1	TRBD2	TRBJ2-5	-	CSVESGTRTETQYF	TGCAGCGTGGAATCCGGGACTAGGACAGAGACCCAGTACTTC
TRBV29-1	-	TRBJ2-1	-	CSVVVRRHESYNEQFF	TGCAGCGTTGTAGTACGGCGACACGAGTCCTACAATGAGCAGTTCTTC
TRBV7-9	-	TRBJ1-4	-	CASSLLRANEKLFF	TGTGCCAGCAGCTTATTAAGGGCTAATGAAAAACTGTTTTTT
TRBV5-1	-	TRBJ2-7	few	CASSLVAGSNEQYF	TGCGCCAGCAGCTTGGTTGCGGGATCCAACGAGCAGTACTTC
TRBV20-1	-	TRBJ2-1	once	CSTNRRFF	TGCAGTACCAATCGGAGGTTCTTC
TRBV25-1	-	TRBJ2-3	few	CASNWGGSTDTQYF	TGTGCCAGCAATTGGGGCGGAAGCACAGATACGCAGTATTTT
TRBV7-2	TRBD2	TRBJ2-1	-	CASSSRTSGGGAHEQFF	TGTGCCAGCAGCTCCAGGACTAGCGGGGGCGGAGCCCATGAGCAGTTCTTC
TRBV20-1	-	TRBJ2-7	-	CSASPRLTSSYEQYF	TGCAGTGCTAGCCCCCGACTAACGAGCTCCTACGAGCAGTACTTC
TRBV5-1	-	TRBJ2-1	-	CASRSEWGEQFF	TGCGCCAGCAGAAGTGAGTGGGGTGAGCAGTTCTTC
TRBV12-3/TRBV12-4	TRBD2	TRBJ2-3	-	CASSFGSGETDTQYF	TGTGCCAGCAGTTTTGGGAGCGGGGAGACAGATACGCAGTATTTT
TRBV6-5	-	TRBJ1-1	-	CASSYSPPGGTEAFF	TGTGCCAGCAGTTACTCACCCCCGGGTGGCACTGAAGCTTTCTTT
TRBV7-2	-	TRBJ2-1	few	CASSLALGVSYNEQFF	TGTGCCAGCAGCTTAGCATTAGGGGTCTCCTACAATGAGCAGTTCTTC
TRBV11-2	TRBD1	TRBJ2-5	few	CASSLGVQGGLQETQYF	TGTGCCAGCAGCTTAGGGGTACAGGGGGGACTCCAAGAGACCCAGTACTTC
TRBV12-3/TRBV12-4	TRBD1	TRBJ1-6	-	CASSFGTGHSPLHF	TGTGCCAGCAGTTTTGGGACAGGGCATTCACCCCTCCACTTT
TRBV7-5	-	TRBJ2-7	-	CISVPEATFGPYEQYF	-
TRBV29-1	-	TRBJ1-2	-	CSVEVPRNGYTF	TGCAGCGTTGAAGTTCCGCGGAATGGCTACACCTTC
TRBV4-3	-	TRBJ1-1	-	CASSQDLGGWNTEAFF	TGCGCCAGCAGCCAAGATTTGGGGGGATGGAACACTGAAGCTTTCTTT
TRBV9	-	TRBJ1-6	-	CASSAGGSTYNSPLHF	TGTGCCAGCAGCGCAGGCGGAAGCACTTATAATTCACCCCTCCACTTT
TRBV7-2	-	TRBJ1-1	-	CASSKDSSVAFF	TGTGCCAGCAGCAAGGACAGTTCAGTAGCTTTCTTT
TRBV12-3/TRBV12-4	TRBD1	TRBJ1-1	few	CASSLGQSNTEAFF	TGTGCCAGCAGCTTGGGACAGTCGAACACTGAAGCTTTCTTT
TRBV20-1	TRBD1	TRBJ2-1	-	CSPRGRGRSNERFF	TGCAGTCCCAGGGGCAGGGGGCGTAGCAATGAGCGGTTCTTC
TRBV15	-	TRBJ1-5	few	CATSRDVSPQHF	TGTGCCACCAGCAGAGACGTCTCTCCCCAGCATTTT
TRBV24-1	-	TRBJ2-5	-	CATSSLETQYF	TGTGCCACCAGTTCACTTGAGACCCAGTACTTC
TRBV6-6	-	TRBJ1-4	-	CASSPNVRNEKLIF	TGTGCCAGCAGCCCCAACGTTAGAAATGAAAAACTGATTTTT
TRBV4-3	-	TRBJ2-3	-	CASSQEGAGLSTDTQYF	TGCGCCAGCAGCCAAGAAGGGGCGGGATTAAGCACAGATACGCAGTATTTT
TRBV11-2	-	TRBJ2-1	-	CASSLPTNYSEQFF	TGTGCCAGCAGCTTACCGACAAATTACAGTGAGCAGTTCTTC
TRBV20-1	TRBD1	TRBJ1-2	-	CSARGETGNGYTF	TGCAGTGCTAGAGGGGAGACAGGGAATGGCTACACCTTC
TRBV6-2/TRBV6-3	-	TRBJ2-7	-	CASRADTPSYEQYF	TGTGCCAGCAGGGCTGACACGCCCTCCTACGAGCAGTACTTC
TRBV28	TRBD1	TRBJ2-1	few	CASSFYRDRGMNEQFF	TGTGCCAGCAGTTTTTACCGGGACAGGGGAATGAATGAGCAGTTCTTC
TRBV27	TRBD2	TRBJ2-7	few	CASSLSSGRGEQYF	TGTGCCAGCAGTTTATCTTCGGGGAGGGGCGAGCAGTACTTC
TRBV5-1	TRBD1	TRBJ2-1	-	CASSLEGQGAFNEQFF	TGCGCCAGCAGCTTGGAGGGACAGGGGGCGTTCAATGAGCAGTTCTTC
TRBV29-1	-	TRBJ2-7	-	CSVATGVGGPEQYF	TGCAGCGTGGCAACGGGGGTGGGGGGCCCCGAGCAGTACTTC
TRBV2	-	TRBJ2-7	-	CASSEDGPRNEQYF	TGTGCCAGCAGTGAAGACGGACCTCGGAACGAGCAGTACTTC
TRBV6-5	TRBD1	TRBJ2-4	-	CASSYSNRGRNIQYF	TGTGCCAGCAGTTACTCGAACAGGGGTCGGAACATTCAGTACTTC
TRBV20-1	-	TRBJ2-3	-	CSAGGHLTTDTQYF	TGCAGTGCTGGGGGTCATTTGACCACAGATACGCAGTATTTT
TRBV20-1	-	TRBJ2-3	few	CSAWVTDTQYF	TGCAGTGCTTGGGTCACAGATACGCAGTATTTT
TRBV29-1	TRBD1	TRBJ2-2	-	CSVEPSTGTGANTGELFF	TGCAGCGTTGAACCTTCGACCGGGACAGGGGCGAACACCGGGGAGCTGTTTTTT
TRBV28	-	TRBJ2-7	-	CASNIGEGNEQYF	TGTGCCAGCAATATAGGAGAGGGAAATGAGCAGTACTTC
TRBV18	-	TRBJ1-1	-	CASSGQSMNTEAFF	TGTGCCAGCTCAGGACAGAGCATGAACACTGAAGCTTTCTTT
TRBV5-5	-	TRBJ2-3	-	CASSWDFRSTDTQYF	TGTGCCAGCAGCTGGGATTTCCGTAGCACAGATACGCAGTATTTT
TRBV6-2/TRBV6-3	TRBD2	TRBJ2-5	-	CASSYSGLGQETQYF	TGTGCCAGCAGTTACTCGGGACTAGGCCAAGAGACCCAGTACTTC
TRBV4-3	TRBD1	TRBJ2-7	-	CASSQDLYRGDEQYF	TGCGCCAGCAGCCAAGATCTCTACAGGGGGGACGAGCAGTACTTC
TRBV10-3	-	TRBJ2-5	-	CATTSSGDNEQYF	TGTGCCACCACGAGTTCTGGGGACAATGAGCAGTACTTC
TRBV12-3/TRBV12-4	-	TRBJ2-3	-	CASSSTLGPKTPDTQYF	TGTGCCAGCAGTTCAACTTTGGGACCTAAAACCCCAGATACGCAGTATTTT
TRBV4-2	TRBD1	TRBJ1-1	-	CASSQPPGTGNTEAFF	TGTGCCAGCAGCCAACCACCAGGGACAGGGAACACTGAAGCTTTCTTT
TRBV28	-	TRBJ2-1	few	CASDLGGVQFF	TGTGCCAGCGATTTGGGGGGTGTGCAGTTCTTC
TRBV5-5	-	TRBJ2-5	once	CASSLVLEWGTPQETQYF	TGTGCCAGCAGCTTGGTGCTGGAGTGGGGGACGCCCCAAGAGACCCAGTACTTC